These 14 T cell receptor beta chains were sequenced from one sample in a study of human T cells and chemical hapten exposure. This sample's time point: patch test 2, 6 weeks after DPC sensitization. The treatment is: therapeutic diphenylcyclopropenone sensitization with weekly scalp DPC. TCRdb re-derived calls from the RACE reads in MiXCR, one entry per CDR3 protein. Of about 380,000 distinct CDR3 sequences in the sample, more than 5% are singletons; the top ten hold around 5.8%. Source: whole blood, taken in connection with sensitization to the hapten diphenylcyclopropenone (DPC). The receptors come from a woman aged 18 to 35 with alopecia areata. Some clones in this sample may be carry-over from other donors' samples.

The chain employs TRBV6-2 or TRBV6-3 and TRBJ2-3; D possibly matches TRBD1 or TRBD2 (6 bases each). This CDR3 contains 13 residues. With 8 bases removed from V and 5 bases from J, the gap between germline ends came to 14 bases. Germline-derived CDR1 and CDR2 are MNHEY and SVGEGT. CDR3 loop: CASEAGGGDTQYF. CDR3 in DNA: TGTGCCAGCGAGGCCGGGGGCGGAGATACGCAGTATTTT.

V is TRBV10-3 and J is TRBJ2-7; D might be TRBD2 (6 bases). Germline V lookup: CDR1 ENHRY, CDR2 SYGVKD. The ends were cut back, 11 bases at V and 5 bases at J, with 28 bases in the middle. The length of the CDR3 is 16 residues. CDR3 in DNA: TGTGCCTCGTGCCCCGGCGGGGACTCCCTCGCCGACGAGCAGTACTTC. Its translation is CASCPGGDSLADEQYF.

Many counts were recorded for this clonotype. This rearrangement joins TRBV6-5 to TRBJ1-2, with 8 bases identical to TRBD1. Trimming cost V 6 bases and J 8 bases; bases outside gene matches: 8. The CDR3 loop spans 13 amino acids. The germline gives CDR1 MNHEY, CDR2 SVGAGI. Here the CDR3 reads CASSPGGFYGYTF. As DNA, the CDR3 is TGTGCCAGCAGCCCAGGGGGCTTTTACGGCTACACCTTC.

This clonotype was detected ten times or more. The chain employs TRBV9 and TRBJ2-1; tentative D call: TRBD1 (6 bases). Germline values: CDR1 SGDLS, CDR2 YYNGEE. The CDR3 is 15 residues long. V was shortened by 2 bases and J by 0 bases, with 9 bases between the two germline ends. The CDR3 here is CASSVTGYSYNEQFF. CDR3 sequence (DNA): TGTGCCAGCAGCGTCACAGGGTACTCCTACAATGAGCAGTTCTTC. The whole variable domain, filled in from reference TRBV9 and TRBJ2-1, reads DSGVTQTPKHLITATGQRVTLRCSPRSGDLSVYWYQQSLDQGLQFLIQYYNGEERAKGNILERFSAQQFPDLHSELNLSSLELGDSALYFCASSVTGYSYNEQFFGPGTRLTVL.

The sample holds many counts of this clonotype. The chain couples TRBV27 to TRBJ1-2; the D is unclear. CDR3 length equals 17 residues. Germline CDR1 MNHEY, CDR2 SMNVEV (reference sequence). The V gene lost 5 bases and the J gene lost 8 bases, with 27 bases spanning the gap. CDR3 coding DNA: TGTGCCAGCAGTACGCTCACCACCACCCCGGGCTTCGGGGGCTACACCTTC. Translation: CASSTLTTTPGFGGYTF.

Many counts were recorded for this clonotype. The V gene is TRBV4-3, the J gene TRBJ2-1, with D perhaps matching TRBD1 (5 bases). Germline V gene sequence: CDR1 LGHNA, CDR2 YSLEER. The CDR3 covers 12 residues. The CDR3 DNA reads TGCTTTCATGGCAGGGCTGTGAATGAGCAGTTCTTC. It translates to CFHGRAVNEQFF.

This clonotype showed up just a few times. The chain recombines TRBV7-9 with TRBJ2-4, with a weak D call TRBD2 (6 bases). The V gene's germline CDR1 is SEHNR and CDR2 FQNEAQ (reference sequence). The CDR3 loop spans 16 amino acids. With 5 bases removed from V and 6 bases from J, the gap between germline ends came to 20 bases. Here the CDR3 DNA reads TGTGCCAGCAGCCCACGGACTCAGGAGGGGCTAAACATTCAGTACTTC. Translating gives CASSPRTQEGLNIQYF.

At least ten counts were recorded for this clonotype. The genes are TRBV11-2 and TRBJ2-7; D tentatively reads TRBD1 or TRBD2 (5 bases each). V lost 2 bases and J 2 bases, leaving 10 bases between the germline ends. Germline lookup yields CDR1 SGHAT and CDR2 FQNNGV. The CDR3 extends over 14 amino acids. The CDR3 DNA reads TGTGCCAGCAGCTTAACCGGGACGCCCTACGAGCAGTACTTC. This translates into CASSLTGTPYEQYF.

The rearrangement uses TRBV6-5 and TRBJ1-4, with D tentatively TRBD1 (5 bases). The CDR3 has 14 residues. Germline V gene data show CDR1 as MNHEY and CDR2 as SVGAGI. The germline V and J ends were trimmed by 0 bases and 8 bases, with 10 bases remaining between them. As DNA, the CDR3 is TGTGCCAGCAGTTACTCGAACAGGAACGAAAAACTGTTTTTT. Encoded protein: CASSYSNRNEKLFF.

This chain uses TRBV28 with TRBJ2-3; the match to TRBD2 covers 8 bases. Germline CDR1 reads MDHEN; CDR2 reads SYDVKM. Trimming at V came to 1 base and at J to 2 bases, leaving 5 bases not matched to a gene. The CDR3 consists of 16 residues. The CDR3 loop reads CASSLFNGGATDTQYF. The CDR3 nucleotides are TGTGCCAGCAGTTTATTTAACGGGGGGGCCACAGATACGCAGTATTTT.

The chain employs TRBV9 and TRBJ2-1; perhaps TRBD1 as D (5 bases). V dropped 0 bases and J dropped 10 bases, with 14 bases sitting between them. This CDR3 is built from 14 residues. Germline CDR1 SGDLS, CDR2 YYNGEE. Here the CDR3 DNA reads TGTGCCAGCAGCGTAGTGATCTATCCAGGGGAGCAGTTCTTC. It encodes CASSVVIYPGEQFF.

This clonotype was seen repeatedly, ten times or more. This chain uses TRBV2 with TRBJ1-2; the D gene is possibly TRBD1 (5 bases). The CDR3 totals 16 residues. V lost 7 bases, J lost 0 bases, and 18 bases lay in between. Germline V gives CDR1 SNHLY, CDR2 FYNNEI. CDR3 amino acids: CASTKNRDRPNYGYTF. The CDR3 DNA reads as TGTGCCAGCACCAAGAACCGGGACCGGCCTAACTATGGCTACACCTTC.

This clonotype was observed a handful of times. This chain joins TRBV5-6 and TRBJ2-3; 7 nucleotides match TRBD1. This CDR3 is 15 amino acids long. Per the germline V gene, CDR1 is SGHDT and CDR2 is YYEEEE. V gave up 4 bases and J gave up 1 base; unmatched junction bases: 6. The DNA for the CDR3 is TGTGCCAGCAGCGAGACAGGGAAGGGCACAGATACGCAGTATTTT. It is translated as CASSETGKGTDTQYF.

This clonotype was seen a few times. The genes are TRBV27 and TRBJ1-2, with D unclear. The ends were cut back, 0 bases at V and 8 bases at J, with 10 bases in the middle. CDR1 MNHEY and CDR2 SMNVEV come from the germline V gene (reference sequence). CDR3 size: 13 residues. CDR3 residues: CASSLSQAKGYTF. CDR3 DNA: TGTGCCAGCAGTTTATCACAAGCAAAGGGCTACACCTTC.